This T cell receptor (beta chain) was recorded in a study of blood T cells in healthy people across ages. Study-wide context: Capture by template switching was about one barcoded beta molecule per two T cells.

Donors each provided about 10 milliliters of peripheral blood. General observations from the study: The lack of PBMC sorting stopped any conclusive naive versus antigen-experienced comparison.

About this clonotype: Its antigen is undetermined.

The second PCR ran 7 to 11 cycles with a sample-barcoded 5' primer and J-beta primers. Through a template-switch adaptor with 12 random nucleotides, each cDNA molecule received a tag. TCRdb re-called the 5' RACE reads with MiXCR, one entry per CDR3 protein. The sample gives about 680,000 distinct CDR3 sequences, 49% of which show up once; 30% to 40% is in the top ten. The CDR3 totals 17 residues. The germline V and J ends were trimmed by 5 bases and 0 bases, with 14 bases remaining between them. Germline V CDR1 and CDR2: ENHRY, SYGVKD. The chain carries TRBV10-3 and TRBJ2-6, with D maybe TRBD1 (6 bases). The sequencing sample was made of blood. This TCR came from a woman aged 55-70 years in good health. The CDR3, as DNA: TGTGCCATCAGTCGGACAGAATTAAGCTCTGGGGCCAACGTCCTGACTTTC. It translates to CAISRTELSSGANVLTF.